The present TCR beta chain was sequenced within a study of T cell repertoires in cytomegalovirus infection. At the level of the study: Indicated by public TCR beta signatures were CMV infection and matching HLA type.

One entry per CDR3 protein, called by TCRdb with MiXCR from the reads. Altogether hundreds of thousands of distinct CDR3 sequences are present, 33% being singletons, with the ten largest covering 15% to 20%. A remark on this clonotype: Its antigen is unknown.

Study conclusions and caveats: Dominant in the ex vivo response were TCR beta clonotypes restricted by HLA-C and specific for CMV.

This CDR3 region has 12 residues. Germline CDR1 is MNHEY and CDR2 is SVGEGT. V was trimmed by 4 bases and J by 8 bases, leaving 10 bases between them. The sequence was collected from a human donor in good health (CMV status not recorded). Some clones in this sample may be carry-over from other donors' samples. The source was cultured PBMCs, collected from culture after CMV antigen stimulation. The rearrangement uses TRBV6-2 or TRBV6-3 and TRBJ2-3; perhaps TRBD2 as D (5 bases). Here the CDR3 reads CASSLLVGTQYF. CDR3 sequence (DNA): TGTGCCAGCAGTTTACTAGTTGGTACGCAGTATTTT.